These 18 T cell receptor beta chains were all obtained from the same sample, sequenced in a study of chemoradiotherapy in HPV16-positive cancers. Clones were sequenced by immunoSEQ multiplex PCR, and TCRdb holds only the in-frame ones, with some missing. The sample yields fewer than 10,000 clones, 90% to 95% seen once. The sequencing used blood, collected from a patient who underwent chemoradiotherapy. The receptors were gathered from a human donor with HPV-associated anogenital cancer.

The chain has TRBV27 and TRBJ1-2, with 12 bases aligning to TRBD1. V dropped 7 bases and J dropped 7; count of bases not matched to a gene: 13. This CDR3 has 16 residues. The V gene's germline CDR1 is MNHEY and CDR2 SMNVEV (reference sequence). DNA for the CDR3: TGTGCCAGCACCCAAATTCCCGGGGACAGGGGGCCTGGCTACACCTTC. The encoded protein is CASTQIPGDRGPGYTF.

This chain uses TRBV30 with TRBJ1-1, with no clear D. Germline CDR1 reads GTSNPN; CDR2 reads SVGIG (reference sequence). Deletions cut 0 bases from V and 0 bases from J, with 8 bases between. The CDR3 runs 14 residues. Here the CDR3 DNA reads TGTGCCTGGAGTGTTACGACCATGAACACTGAAGCTTTCTTT. Translating gives CAWSVTTMNTEAFF.

The rearrangement links TRBV23-1 to TRBJ2-7, with unresolved D. TRBV23-1 is an ORF; its function is uncertain. V lost 0 bases, J lost 3 bases, and 3 bases lay in between. This CDR3 comprises 12 residues. The CDR3 sequence: CASSQSFYEQYV. The CDR3 DNA reads as TGCGCCAGCAGTCAATCTTTCTACGAGCAGTACGTC.

This sequence joins TRBV5-1 and TRBJ2-6; no clear D. The germline V gene has CDR1 SGHRS and CDR2 YFSETQ. The CDR3 consists of 14 residues. The V end lost 3 bases, the J end lost 0 bases, and 4 bases lay between the germline ends. The CDR3 protein is CASSSSSGANVLTF. CDR3 DNA sequence: TGCGCCAGCAGCTCCAGCTCTGGGGCCAACGTCCTGACTTTC.

The chain employs TRBV30 and TRBJ1-1; TRBD1 matches 9 bases. The CDR3 runs to 14 residues. Losses at the gene ends were 8 bases for V and 1 base for J; bases not matched to a gene: 8. Germline CDR1 GTSNPN, CDR2 SVGIG (reference sequence). The CDR3 here is CAGDPGQGNTEAFF. In DNA, the CDR3 is TGTGCCGGCGATCCGGGACAGGGGAACACTGAAGCTTTCTTT.

The CDR3 loop is CASSQAWRGGVDEQFF. The CDR3 coding sequence is TGCGCCAGCAGCCAAGCATGGCGGGGGGGCGTGGATGAGCAGTTCTTC. The chain links TRBV4-3 to TRBJ2-1; 9 bases match TRBD2. The V segment lost 1 base and the J segment 8 bases; nucleotides outside the gene matches: 9. The CDR3 has 16 residues. CDR1 is LGHNA, CDR2 YSLEER, per germline.

The rearrangement joins TRBV5-4 to TRBJ2-7; the D is unclear. This CDR3 comprises 13 residues. Germline CDR1 reads SGHNT; CDR2 reads YYREEE (reference sequence). V was trimmed by 4 bases and J by 1 base, leaving 9 bases between them. The CDR3 coding sequence is TGTGCCAGCAGCCCCGGCCGGTCCTACGAGCAGTACTTC. It codes for CASSPGRSYEQYF.

The CDR3 region has the DNA TGTGCCAGCAGCCCCTCCGGCTCCTACGAGCAGTACGTC. Its translation is CASSPSGSYEQYV. This chain connects TRBV7-9 to TRBJ2-7; D not resolved. Germline V gene data show CDR1 as SEHNR and CDR2 as FQNEAQ (reference sequence). This CDR3 has 13 residues. With 5 bases removed from V and 0 bases from J, the gap between germline ends came to 8 bases.

This chain links TRBV19 with TRBJ1-2; unclear D gene. With 4 bases removed from V and 5 bases from J, the gap between germline ends came to 5 bases. Germline V gene sequence: CDR1 LNHDA, CDR2 SQIVND (reference sequence). The CDR3 loop spans 11 amino acids. Here the CDR3 reads CASSKRYGYTF. The CDR3 DNA follows: TGTGCCAGTAGTAAGAGGTATGGCTACACCTTC.

V usage is TRBV19 and J usage is TRBJ1-2, with 7 bases matching TRBD1. Looked up from germline, CDR1 is LNHDA and CDR2 is SQIVND (reference sequence). The CDR3 has 13 residues. Trimming removed 8 bases from V and 8 bases from J; junction bases left unmatched: 11. CDR3 DNA: TGTGCCAGTGGAGACAGGGAGAGGAGGGGCTACACCTTC. Translating it yields CASGDRERRGYTF.

The CDR3 is CASSASGVQETQYF. DNA of the CDR3: TGCGCCAGCAGCGCCAGCGGGGTTCAAGAGACCCAGTACTTC. The J gene is TRBJ2-5, the V gene TRBV5-1, with TRBD2 identical over 7 bases. The germline V gene has CDR1 SGHRS and CDR2 YFSETQ. The ends lost 4 bases at V and 2 bases at J; junction bases unmatched: 5. The CDR3 runs to 14 residues.

The chain combines TRBV6-1 with TRBJ1-1, with 9 positions matching TRBD1. The trim removed 7 bases at V and 0 bases at J, leaving 6 bases unmatched. The CDR3 consists of 15 residues. Germline loops: CDR1 MNHNS, CDR2 SASEGT. The CDR3, as DNA: TGTGCCAGCATTCGGGACAGGGCTTTGAACACTGAAGCTTTCTTT. This encodes CASIRDRALNTEAFF.

This chain joins TRBV5-5 and TRBJ2-1, with D hard to call. Germline lookup yields CDR1 SGHKS and CDR2 YYEKEE (reference sequence). Trimming removed 3 bases at V and 10 bases at J, with 14 bases between. This CDR3 comprises 13 residues. In DNA, the CDR3 is TGTGCCAGCAGCTCTTCCGGTCTGGGCGAGCAGTTCTTC. Amino acids: CASSSSGLGEQFF.

This clone was observed a single time. The chain joins TRBV27 to TRBJ1-6; 7 bases fit TRBD1. Germline V gene data show CDR1 as MNHEY and CDR2 as SMNVEV (reference sequence). V shed 0 bases and J 5 bases; nucleotides not matched to a gene: 7. This CDR3 is 17 amino acids long. The CDR3 DNA reads TGTGCCAGCAGTTTATCAAGGCTGGGGACAGATAATTCACCCCTCCACTTT. It codes for CASSLSRLGTDNSPLHF.

The rearrangement joins TRBV7-9 to TRBJ2-1, with TRBD1 matching over 7 bases. From germline, CDR1 is SEHNR and CDR2 FQNEAQ (reference sequence). J was trimmed by 2 bases and V by 4 bases; bases with no gene match: 5. The CDR3 runs 15 residues. In DNA form, the CDR3 reads TGTGCCAGCAGCTGGGCCAGGGGGACCTACAATGAGCAGTTCTTC. Translated, it gives CASSWARGTYNEQFF.

CDR3 in amino acids: CAWSVKGGAFF. CDR3 coding DNA: TGTGCCTGGAGTGTGAAGGGGGGCGCTTTCTTT. The chain recombines TRBV30 with TRBJ1-1, with D perhaps TRBD1 (6 bases). The CDR3 runs to 11 residues. V shed 0 bases and J shed 11 bases, with 10 bases lying between them. Germline V gene lookup returns CDR1 GTSNPN and CDR2 SVGIG (reference sequence).

The chain joins TRBV11-2 to TRBJ2-5; TRBD1 aligns across 9 bases. Germline lookup yields CDR1 SGHAT and CDR2 FQNNGV. The CDR3 is made up of 15 amino acids. Losses at the gene ends were 5 bases for V and 5 bases for J; bases not matched to a gene: 9. The DNA for the CDR3 is TGTGCCAGCAGCACCCGGGACAGGGATTGGGAGACCCAGTACTTC. This encodes CASSTRDRDWETQYF. The variable domain in full, with the rest retrieved from reference TRBV11-2 and TRBJ2-5, is EAGVAQSPRYKIIEKRQSVAFWCNPISGHATLYWYQQILGQGPKLLIQFQNNGVVDDSQLPKDRFSAERLKGVDSTLKIQPAKLEDSAVYLCASSTRDRDWETQYFGPGTRLLVL.

The chain recombines TRBV19 with TRBJ2-1, with D maybe TRBD1 (5 bases). CDR3 length equals 13 residues. The germline CDR1 and CDR2 sequences are LNHDA and SQIVND (reference sequence). V lost 8 bases and J lost 5, with 13 bases in between. Written as DNA, the CDR3 is TGTGCCAGTTCAGGGCGGACCGACAATGAGCAGTTCTTC. It translates to CASSGRTDNEQFF.